This entry lists 3 T cell receptor beta chains sequenced from one sample in a study of tumour-infiltrating T cells in Burkitt lymphoma. The assay was immunoSEQ multiplex PCR, and TCRdb's table has in-frame clones only and misses some. The sample consists of approximately 15,000 clones, about 77% of them appearing once. Input material: tumor tissue. These receptors all come from a human donor with diffuse large B-cell lymphoma.

This clone was seen only once. The chain links TRBV7-2 to TRBJ1-2; a possible D gene is TRBD1 (6 bases). The CDR3 has 15 amino acids. V lost 0 bases and J lost 7, with 15 bases in between. Germline CDR1 reads SGHTA; CDR2 reads FQGNSA. The CDR3 here is CASSLAPNRDSGYTF. CDR3 sequence (DNA): TGTGCCAGCAGCTTAGCGCCGAACAGGGATAGTGGCTACACCTTC.

A single count supports this clone. The V and J genes are TRBV2 and TRBJ1-5; D gene unclear. V was cut by 5 bases and J by 0 bases, with 14 bases left in between. This CDR3 has 16 amino acids. Per germline, CDR1 SNHLY and CDR2 FYNNEI. The CDR3 reads CASSRGVTVSNQPQHF. The CDR3 DNA sequence: TGTGCCAGCAGTCGAGGAGTCACGGTTAGCAATCAGCCCCAGCATTTT.

This chain joins TRBV2 and TRBJ1-2; TRBD1 aligns across 9 bases. The CDR3 length is 14 residues. Per germline, CDR1 SNHLY and CDR2 FYNNEI. V lost 5 bases, J lost 3 bases, and 4 bases stayed unmatched. The CDR3 is CASSNRGRDYGYTF. The CDR3 DNA reads TGTGCCAGCAGTAACAGGGGGCGAGACTATGGCTACACCTTC.